The 26 T cell receptor beta chains below come from one sample, sequenced in a study of blood T cell repertoires in COVID-19. Assay used: immunoSEQ multiplex PCR; TCRdb lists only in-frame clones, some missing. Of over 200,000 clones listed, nearly 90% are singletons. What was sequenced was PBMCs or T cells enriched from blood (not recorded which). The source of these receptors is a man aged 30 to 45 who had been exposed to COVID-19.

The CDR3 DNA is TGCGCCAGCAGCCAAGTACAGGGTCCTGGAAACACCATATATTTT. Translated, it gives CASSQVQGPGNTIYF. This rearrangement joins TRBV4-1 to TRBJ1-3, with D perhaps matching TRBD1 (6 bases). CDR3 length: 15 residues. Germline CDR1 is MGHRA and CDR2 is YSYEKL. Trimming cost V 1 base and J 2 bases, with 9 bases left between them.

The chain couples TRBV4-3 to TRBJ2-7; 7 bases agree with TRBD1. The CDR3 extends over 17 amino acids. V gave up 2 bases and J gave up 4 bases; unmatched junction bases: 14. The germline gives CDR1 LGHNA, CDR2 YSLEER. The CDR3 here is CASSQSLTGTAMYEQYF. The CDR3 nucleotides are TGCGCCAGCAGCCAATCTTTGACCGGGACAGCCATGTACGAGCAGTACTTC.

This clone was detected once. The V gene is TRBV9, the J gene TRBJ1-1; D is unclear. CDR3 size: 13 residues. The germline gives CDR1 SGDLS, CDR2 YYNGEE. V was trimmed by 4 bases and J by 0 bases, leaving 7 bases between them. Written as DNA, the CDR3 is TGTGCCAGCAGCCCACAATTGAACACTGAAGCTTTCTTT. Amino acid sequence: CASSPQLNTEAFF.

This chain links TRBV29-1 with TRBJ2-1; TRBD2 agrees at 8 bases. Germline V gives CDR1 SQVTM, CDR2 ANQGSEA. The CDR3 extends over 13 amino acids. J lost 3 bases, V lost 7 bases, and 5 bases had no gene match. The CDR3 coding sequence is TGCAGCGACCTCGGGGGGGGCTACAATGAGCAGTTCTTC. Translating gives CSDLGGGYNEQFF.

The chain carries TRBV7-2 and TRBJ2-4, with D perhaps matching TRBD1 (6 bases). The germline V and J ends were trimmed by 5 bases and 3 bases, with 20 bases remaining between them. The CDR3 runs to 17 residues. CDR1 is SGHTA and CDR2 is FQGNSA in the germline V gene. CDR3 amino acids: CASSPSQWGQDKNIQYF. The CDR3 DNA is TGTGCCAGCAGCCCGAGCCAGTGGGGGCAGGACAAAAACATTCAGTACTTC.

The rearrangement links TRBV3-1 (or the pseudogene TRBV3-2) to TRBJ1-1, with D perhaps matching TRBD1 (5 bases). The CDR3 has 14 amino acids. The V end lost 3 bases, the J end lost 4 bases, and 12 bases lay between the germline ends. In germline, CDR1 is LGHDT, CDR2 YNNKEL (reference sequence). CDR3 amino acids: CASSHPGDGTEAFF. The CDR3, as DNA: TGTGCCAGCAGCCATCCGGGGGATGGCACTGAAGCTTTCTTT.

The V call is TRBV15, the J call TRBJ1-2; D remains ambiguous. The V gene lost 5 bases and the J gene lost 8 bases, with 15 bases spanning the gap. The germline V gene encodes CDR1 LNHNV and CDR2 YYDKDF (reference sequence). The CDR3 runs to 13 residues. The DNA for the CDR3 is TGTGCCACCAGCCTAGAACCTGCCGGGGGCTACACCTTC. Translated, it gives CATSLEPAGGYTF.

The rearrangement links TRBV5-1 to TRBJ1-2; 7 bases match TRBD1. V shed 4 bases, J shed 8 bases, and the junction held 8 bases outside the gene matches. The CDR3 runs 13 residues. CDR1 is SGHRS, CDR2 YFSETQ, per germline. DNA of the CDR3: TGCGCCAGCAGCCACGGACAGGACGGCGGCTACACCTTC. Protein: CASSHGQDGGYTF.

This clone was detected once. V is TRBV27 and J is TRBJ2-7, with D perhaps matching TRBD2 (7 bases). This CDR3 has 14 amino acids. Trimming stripped 5 bases from V and 5 bases from J, with 16 bases between. Germline lookup yields CDR1 MNHEY and CDR2 SMNVEV (reference sequence). In DNA form, the CDR3 reads TGTGCCAGCAGTCCCAAGCCGGGGGGCAACGAGCAGTACTTC. Its translation is CASSPKPGGNEQYF.

The chain uses TRBV30 and TRBJ1-2; tentatively, D is TRBD1 (6 bases). CDR1 GTSNPN and CDR2 SVGIG come from the germline V gene (reference sequence). V lost 2 bases and J 10 bases, leaving 17 bases between the germline ends. This CDR3 contains 13 residues. The CDR3 DNA is TGTGCCTGGAGTCCAGGGGCACCCTTTGACTACACCTTC. Amino acids: CAWSPGAPFDYTF.

The chain employs TRBV7-2 and TRBJ2-7; D remains unclear. The CDR3 totals 14 residues. Germline CDR1 reads SGHTA; CDR2 reads FQGNSA. Trimming cost V 7 bases and J 2 bases, with 15 bases left between them. The CDR3: CASNSRRHPYEQYF. Here the CDR3 DNA reads TGTGCCAGCAATAGCAGACGGCATCCCTACGAGCAGTACTTC.

This rearrangement joins TRBV10-3 to TRBJ2-3; possibly TRBD2 for D (6 bases). Looked up from germline, CDR1 is ENHRY and CDR2 is SYGVKD. The CDR3 contains 16 residues. V gave up 0 bases and J gave up 2 bases, with 12 bases separating them. The CDR3 coding sequence is TGTGCCATCAGTGAGTCGGGTAGCGGAGTCACAGATACGCAGTATTTT. Its protein is CAISESGSGVTDTQYF.

The genes are TRBV9 and TRBJ2-1, with TRBD1 identical over 12 bases. J gave up 1 base and V 2 bases, and 4 bases lay outside the gene matches. Per the germline V gene, CDR1 is SGDLS and CDR2 is YYNGEE. The CDR3 contains 17 residues. This CDR3 reads CASSVGTGGESYNEQFF. The CDR3 DNA reads as TGTGCCAGCAGCGTCGGGACAGGGGGCGAATCCTACAATGAGCAGTTCTTC. The full variable domain, completed using reference TRBV9 and TRBJ2-1, is DSGVTQTPKHLITATGQRVTLRCSPRSGDLSVYWYQQSLDQGLQFLIQYYNGEERAKGNILERFSAQQFPDLHSELNLSSLELGDSALYFCASSVGTGGESYNEQFFGPGTRLTVL.

The V call is TRBV5-1, the J call TRBJ1-1; weak D call: TRBD1 (5 bases). Trimming took off 3 bases at V and 3 bases at J, with 15 bases between the two ends. Germline V lookup: CDR1 SGHRS, CDR2 YFSETQ. CDR3 length: 15 residues. In DNA, the CDR3 is TGCGCCAGCAGCTGGAGAGGATCGGGGGACACTGAAGCTTTCTTT. It yields the protein CASSWRGSGDTEAFF. The variable domain in full, completed from reference TRBV5-1 and TRBJ1-1, reads KAGVTQTPRYLIKTRGQQVTLSCSPISGHRSVSWYQQTPGQGLQFLFEYFSETQRNKGNFPGRFSGRQFSNSRSEMNVSTLELGDSALYLCASSWRGSGDTEAFFGQGTRLTVV.

In its sample, this clone was seen a few times. The rearrangement links TRBV2 to TRBJ2-5; 7 bases fit TRBD2. Germline V CDR1 and CDR2: SNHLY, FYNNEI. This CDR3 contains 12 residues. V gave up 5 bases and J gave up 4 bases; unmatched junction bases: 1. CDR3 in DNA: TGTGCCAGCAGTCGCGGGGGAGAGACCCAGTACTTC. Translation gives CASSRGGETQYF.

The chain combines TRBV2 with TRBJ1-4, with 9 positions matching TRBD1. The V gene's germline CDR1 is SNHLY and CDR2 FYNNEI. The J segment lost 8 bases and the V segment lost 5 bases, leaving 9 bases of the junction unmatched. The CDR3 extends over 15 amino acids. The CDR3 bases are TGTGCCAGCAGTCCACACGGGGGACAGGGCGAAAAACTGTTTTTT. Residues: CASSPHGGQGEKLFF.

The chain carries TRBV11-2 and TRBJ1-1; unclear D gene. Deletions cut 5 bases from V and 3 bases from J, with 13 bases between. From germline, CDR1 is SGHAT and CDR2 FQNNGV. The CDR3 sequence is 14 residues long. In DNA form, the CDR3 reads TGTGCCAGCAGCGGCCCCTCCGGGTACACTGAAGCTTTCTTT. It yields the protein CASSGPSGYTEAFF.

The rearrangement joins TRBV7-9 to TRBJ1-1; 7 bases align to TRBD1. The CDR3 is made up of 18 amino acids. V trimming: 5 bases; J trimming: 0 bases; junction bases outside the gene matches: 15. Germline CDR1 reads SEHNR; CDR2 reads FQNEAQ (reference sequence). CDR3 nucleotide sequence: TGTGCCAGCAGCCCGTATCGAAGACAGGGAGTTATGAACACTGAAGCTTTCTTT. Its translation is CASSPYRRQGVMNTEAFF. Full variable domain (outside the CDR3, taken from reference TRBV7-9 and TRBJ1-1): DTGVSQNPRHKITKRGQNVTFRCDPISEHNRLYWYRQTLGQGPEFLTYFQNEAQLEKSRLLSDRFSAERPKGSFSTLEIQRTEQGDSAMYLCASSPYRRQGVMNTEAFFGQGTRLTVV.

V is TRBV7-2 and J is TRBJ1-5; no clear D gene. CDR1 and CDR2 from the germline V gene are SGHTA and FQGNSA. Trimming cost V 5 bases and J 1 base, with 18 bases left between them. The CDR3 has 17 residues. CDR3 loop: CASSPDPGGTSNQPQHF. The CDR3 DNA reads TGTGCCAGCAGCCCTGACCCCGGAGGAACAAGCAATCAGCCCCAGCATTTT.

The J gene is TRBJ2-3, the V gene TRBV19; D possibly corresponds to TRBD1 (6 bases). The V gene's germline CDR1 is LNHDA and CDR2 SQIVND (reference sequence). Trimming pared 6 bases from V and 0 bases from J, leaving 10 bases between. The CDR3 covers 14 residues. The CDR3 DNA is TGTGCCAGTAGAGAGGGGGTTAGCACAGATACGCAGTATTTT. It codes for CASREGVSTDTQYF.

This chain links TRBV5-6 with TRBJ2-1, with D possibly TRBD2 on 6 matching bases. CDR3 length equals 16 residues. V lost 7 bases and J 5 bases, leaving 22 bases between the germline ends. Germline V gives CDR1 SGHDT, CDR2 YYEEEE. CDR3 bases: TGTGCCAGCGTCCCCAGGCGGGAAATGGGGGACAATGAGCAGTTCTTC. Its protein is CASVPRREMGDNEQFF.

The chain joins TRBV6-1 to TRBJ2-4; 10 nucleotides match TRBD1. The CDR3 covers 17 residues. The V gene's germline CDR1 is MNHNS and CDR2 SASEGT. After removal of 4 bases from V and 1 base from J, the junction contained 7 bases not matched to a gene. CDR3 sequence (DNA): TGTGCCAGCAGTGGACAGGGGGCTGTTGAGGCCAAAAACATTCAGTACTTC. Translated: CASSGQGAVEAKNIQYF.

The chain links TRBV12-3 or TRBV12-4 to TRBJ1-5; D gene unclear. The V end was cut by 3 bases, the J end by 3 bases, with 6 bases between. The length of the CDR3 is 13 residues. CDR3 nucleotides: TGTGCCAGCAGTTTCGCGTACAATCAGCCCCAGCATTTT. Translating gives CASSFAYNQPQHF.

The gene calls are TRBV5-1 and TRBJ2-7, with 7 bases lining up with TRBD1. CDR3 length: 14 amino acids. Losses at the gene ends were 2 bases for V and 4 bases for J; bases not matched to a gene: 6. CDR1 is SGHRS and CDR2 is YFSETQ in the germline V gene. CDR3 nucleotide sequence: TGCGCCAGCAGCTTATCAGGGGGACCTTACGAGCAGTACTTC. It is translated as CASSLSGGPYEQYF.

J is TRBJ1-6 and V is TRBV7-3; tentatively, D is TRBD1 (5 bases). The V gene lost 2 bases and the J gene lost 12 bases, with 8 bases spanning the gap. CDR1 is SGHTA and CDR2 is FQGTGA in the germline V gene. This CDR3 has 12 residues. The CDR3 spells CASSLAGGPLHF. In DNA, the CDR3 is TGTGCCAGCAGCTTAGCGGGGGGACCCCTCCACTTT.

In DNA, the CDR3 is TGCGCCAGCAGCCACGCAGGGGATGGCTACACCTTC. As protein: CASSHAGDGYTF. The rearrangement uses TRBV4-1 and TRBJ1-2; tentative D call: TRBD1 (6 bases). Germline V gene lookup returns CDR1 MGHRA and CDR2 YSYEKL. The V end was cut by 3 bases, the J end by 6 bases, with 8 bases between. The CDR3 length is 12 residues.